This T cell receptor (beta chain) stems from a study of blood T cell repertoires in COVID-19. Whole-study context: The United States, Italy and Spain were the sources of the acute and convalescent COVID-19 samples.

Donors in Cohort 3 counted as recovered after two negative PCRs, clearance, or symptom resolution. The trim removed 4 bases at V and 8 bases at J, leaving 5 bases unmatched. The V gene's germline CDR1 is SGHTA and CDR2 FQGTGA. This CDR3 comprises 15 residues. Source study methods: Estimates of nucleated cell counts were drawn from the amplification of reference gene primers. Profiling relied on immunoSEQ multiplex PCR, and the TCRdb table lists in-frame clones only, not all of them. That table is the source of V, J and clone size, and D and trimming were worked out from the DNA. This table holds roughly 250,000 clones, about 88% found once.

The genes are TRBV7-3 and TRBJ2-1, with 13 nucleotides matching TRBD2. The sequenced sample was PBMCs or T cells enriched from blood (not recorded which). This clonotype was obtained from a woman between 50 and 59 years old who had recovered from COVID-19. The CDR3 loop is CASSSGLAGTDEQFF. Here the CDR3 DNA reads TGTGCCAGCAGCTCGGGACTAGCGGGAACGGATGAGCAGTTCTTC. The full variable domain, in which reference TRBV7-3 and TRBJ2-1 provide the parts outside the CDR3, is GAGVSQTPSNKVTEKGKYVELRCDPISGHTALYWYRQSLGQGPEFLIYFQGTGAADDSGLPNDRFFAVRPEGSVSTLKIQRTERGDSAVYLCASSSGLAGTDEQFFGPGTRLTVL.